This T cell receptor (beta chain) was observed in a study of T-cell memory formation after mild COVID-19. TCRdb processed the 5' RACE reads anew with MiXCR; each CDR3 protein has one entry. The sample includes around 340,000 distinct CDR3 sequences, around 20% of them seen just once. Trimming removed 2 bases at V and 4 bases at J, with 16 bases between. CDR3 length: 16 residues. Germline CDR1 and CDR2: KGHDR and SFDVKD. The V call is TRBV24-1, the J call TRBJ2-5, with D perhaps assigned TRBD1 or TRBD2 (5 bases each). Sample: PBMCs or a T cell subset sorted from them (not recorded which). The sequence was collected from an adult woman who had mild COVID-19 (a few samples of this study predate the infection). Cell type and time point are not known. CDR3 region: CATSDYGDEGPETQYF. For the CDR3, the DNA is TGTGCCACCAGTGATTATGGGGATGAGGGGCCAGAGACCCAGTACTTC.